The 2 T cell receptor beta chains below were found in one sample sequenced in a study of identical twins. TCRdb re-analysed the 5' RACE reads in MiXCR, keeping a single row per CDR3 protein. Of about 890,000 distinct CDR3 sequences detected, roughly 12% appear once; the ten largest clones hold around 1.5%. The same data also went into a second study, on yellow fever vaccine responses in identical twins.

Sequenced: PBMCs. The receptors derive from a woman aged 18 to 35 in good health.

The CDR3 region has the DNA TGTGCCAGCAGCCAAGATTACCCGGGGAGAAGCACAGATACGCAGTATTTT. Translation: CASSQDYPGRSTDTQYF. The chain has TRBV3-1 and TRBJ2-3; possibly TRBD2 for D (5 bases). Trimming cost V 0 bases and J 0 bases, with 13 bases left between them. CDR1 and CDR2 (germline): LGHDT, YNNKEL (reference sequence). This CDR3 is built from 17 residues.

J is TRBJ2-2 and V is TRBV12-3 or TRBV12-4, with 7 bases lining up with TRBD1. Losses at the gene ends were 5 bases for V and 2 bases for J; bases not matched to a gene: 8. The CDR3 sequence is 16 residues long. In nucleotides, the CDR3 is TGTGCCAGCAGTCCACCAGGACAGGTTAACACCGGGGAGCTGTTTTTT. It codes for CASSPPGQVNTGELFF.